The 15 T cell receptor beta chains presented below share a single source sample, sequenced in a study of shared T cell receptors in the human thymus. Profiling relied on immunoSEQ multiplex PCR, and the TCRdb table lists in-frame clones only, not all of them. The data hold approximately 490,000 clones, with around three quarters observed a single time. These data also formed part of another study, on human thymus T cells.

Sequenced sample: thymocytes. Source of these receptors: a boy younger than two with a congenital heart defect.

This clone was observed a few times. This chain connects TRBV15 to TRBJ2-7, with D possibly being TRBD2 (6 bases). Trimming stripped 0 bases from V and 2 bases from J, with 14 bases between. This CDR3 is built from 16 residues. CDR1 is LNHNV, CDR2 YYDKDF, per germline (reference sequence). CDR3 DNA sequence: TGTGCCACCAGCAGAGACACCTTCGGGACTCCCTACGAGCAGTACTTC. This translates into CATSRDTFGTPYEQYF.

The chain employs TRBV19 and TRBJ2-3; D possibly corresponds to TRBD2 (7 bases). The ends were cut back, 4 bases at V and 6 bases at J, with 11 bases in the middle. Germline V gives CDR1 LNHDA, CDR2 SQIVND (reference sequence). This CDR3 region has 13 residues. The CDR3 protein is CASSRGGRDTQYF. DNA of the CDR3: TGTGCCAGTAGTAGGGGGGGCCGGGATACGCAGTATTTT.

V and J are TRBV4-1 and TRBJ1-3, with TRBD1 matching 7 bases. The CDR3 covers 16 residues. CDR1 and CDR2 (germline): MGHRA, YSYEKL. The V and J ends lost 3 bases and 4 bases, in that order; junction bases with no gene match: 9. CDR3 DNA: TGCGCCAGCAGCCAGAAGGGCGACAGGGTGGGAAACACCATATATTTT. Residues: CASSQKGDRVGNTIYF.

The V call is TRBV6-5, the J call TRBJ2-1, with 10 positions matching TRBD2. CDR3 length equals 16 residues. Per the germline V gene, CDR1 is MNHEY and CDR2 is SVGAGI. The V and J ends lost 2 bases and 12 bases, in that order; junction bases with no gene match: 13. The CDR3 loop reads CASSYDRTSGPRVQFF. The CDR3 coding sequence is TGTGCCAGCAGTTACGATAGGACTAGCGGCCCTCGGGTGCAGTTCTTC.

Worth noting for this clone: Its ends do not fully match the called genes, so a read error is possible. The V gene is TRBV30, the J gene TRBJ1-2; 8 bases are shared with TRBD1. The CDR3 totals 14 residues. In germline, CDR1 is GTSNPN, CDR2 SVGIG (reference sequence). This chain's CDR3 is CAWSGGVQGDGHTF. DNA for the CDR3: TGTGCCTGGAGTGGGGGTGTACAGGGGGATGGCCACACCTTC.

J is TRBJ2-5 and V is TRBV29-1; 9 nucleotides line up with TRBD2. Per germline, CDR1 SQVTM and CDR2 ANQGSEA. The CDR3 runs to 13 residues. The trim removed 6 bases at V and 4 bases at J, leaving 6 bases unmatched. CDR3 nucleotides: TGCAGCGTCTGCGGCGGGAGGGCAGAGACCCAGTACTTC. This encodes CSVCGGRAETQYF.

The chain joins TRBV4-3 to TRBJ2-7, with 7 positions matching TRBD2. V gave up 3 bases and J gave up 4 bases; unmatched junction bases: 30. The CDR3 runs 22 residues. CDR1 is LGHNA, CDR2 YSLEER, per germline. CDR3 amino acids: CASSQWMGSGSGRETTGYEQYF. The CDR3 nucleotides are TGCGCCAGCAGCCAGTGGATGGGCAGTGGCTCGGGGCGGGAGACGACGGGGTACGAGCAGTACTTC.

This CDR3 reads CASSVAADYNEQFF. CDR3 DNA sequence: TGTGCCAGCAGCGTAGCGGCGGACTACAATGAGCAGTTCTTC. The rearrangement links TRBV9 to TRBJ2-1; D remains unclear. Trimming took off 0 bases at V and 3 bases at J, with 7 bases between the two ends. The CDR3 is 14 amino acids. Germline CDR1 reads SGDLS; CDR2 reads YYNGEE.

The genes are TRBV27 and TRBJ1-1; 7 bases line up with TRBD1. J lost 1 base, V lost 5 bases, and 4 bases had no gene match. CDR1 is MNHEY, CDR2 SMNVEV, per germline (reference sequence). The CDR3 contains 14 residues. The CDR3 sequence is CASSGGQPNTEAFF. In DNA form, the CDR3 reads TGTGCCAGCAGTGGGGGACAGCCGAACACTGAAGCTTTCTTT.

V gene TRBV4-1 combines with J gene TRBJ2-1; 7 bases agree with TRBD2. Trimming took 1 base from V and 7 from J; bases not matched to a gene: 13. The CDR3 runs to 17 residues. CDR1 and CDR2 (germline): MGHRA, YSYEKL. CDR3 amino acids: CASSQAGGGSKSNEQFF. DNA for the CDR3: TGCGCCAGCAGCCAAGCGGGAGGCGGGAGTAAATCGAATGAGCAGTTCTTC.

V is TRBV30 and J is TRBJ2-7, with D maybe TRBD2 (6 bases). V lost 2 bases and J lost 6, with 8 bases in between. Germline V lookup: CDR1 GTSNPN, CDR2 SVGIG (reference sequence). CDR3 size: 11 residues. The CDR3 spells CAWSRGSEQYF. CDR3 DNA sequence: TGTGCCTGGAGTCGGGGGTCCGAGCAGTACTTC.

V and J are TRBV30 and TRBJ1-4; 7 positions agree with TRBD1. Germline-derived CDR1 and CDR2 are GTSNPN and SVGIG (reference sequence). The V segment lost 7 bases and the J segment 7 bases; nucleotides outside the gene matches: 6. This CDR3 comprises 12 residues. CDR3 residues: CAYIQGGEKLFF. The CDR3 DNA reads as TGTGCCTACATTCAGGGGGGTGAAAAACTGTTTTTT.

The chain combines TRBV7-6 with TRBJ2-1; 12 bases align to TRBD2. Losses at the gene ends were 3 bases for V and 6 bases for J; bases not matched to a gene: 3. The CDR3 spans 15 residues. From germline, CDR1 is SGHVS and CDR2 FNYEAQ. CDR3 residues: CASSFSSGRANEQFF. DNA for the CDR3: TGTGCCAGCAGCTTCTCTAGCGGGAGGGCCAATGAGCAGTTCTTC.

This clone turned up a few times. The chain recombines TRBV19 with TRBJ1-4, with D maybe TRBD1 (5 bases). The CDR3 is 18 residues long. The ends were cut back, 5 bases at V and 2 bases at J, with 21 bases in the middle. The germline CDR1 and CDR2 sequences are LNHDA and SQIVND (reference sequence). The CDR3 DNA sequence: TGTGCCAGTAGTGCGGCCTTAGGGGCACCGGGCACTAATGAAAAACTGTTTTTT. Its protein product is CASSAALGAPGTNEKLFF.

This clone was seen a few times. The chain combines TRBV10-3 with TRBJ1-6; 7 bases are shared with TRBD1. Losses at the gene ends were 0 bases for V and 4 bases for J; bases not matched to a gene: 3. CDR3 length: 16 amino acids. The germline gives CDR1 ENHRY, CDR2 SYGVKD. This chain's CDR3 is CAISESGQPYNSPLHF. As DNA, the CDR3 is TGTGCCATCAGTGAGTCGGGACAGCCTTATAATTCACCCCTCCACTTT.